A selection of T cell receptor beta chains follows, all from one sample in a study of T cells in Graves' hyperthyroidism and ophthalmopathy. TCRdb recomputed calls from the multiplex PCR reads with MiXCR, one row per CDR3 protein. The repertoire holds approximately 510,000 distinct CDR3 sequences, with around 21% as singletons. The sequenced material came from blood. These receptors were taken from a man younger than 30 with Graves' hyperthyroidism. Both conserved end residues are part of each CDR3. D genes are given only for firm matches. Size tells how often a clone was seen (once, few, many) or the class of an expanded clone, and some rows leave it out.

size,V,D,J,CDR3,DNA
many,TRBV12-3/TRBV12-4,NA,TRBJ1-5,CASSLQFQPQHF,TGTGCCAGCAGTCTCCAGTTTCAGCCCCAGCATTTT
few,TRBV14,NA,TRBJ1-2,CASSPSYFGGYTF,TGTGCCAGCAGCCCCTCCTATTTCGGTGGCTACACCTTC
NA,TRBV24-1,NA,TRBJ2-3,CATSGTRGANTQYF,TGTGCCACCAGTGGTACCCGGGGGGCGAATACGCAGTATTTT
many,TRBV9,NA,TRBJ2-7,CASSEEIPSDEQYF,TGTGCCAGCAGCGAGGAAATTCCCTCGGACGAGCAGTACTTC
many,TRBV20-1,TRBD1,TRBJ1-3,CSARALDRVAGNTIYF,TGCAGTGCTAGAGCTTTGGACAGGGTGGCTGGAAACACCATATATTTT
many,TRBV6-5,NA,TRBJ1-1,CASSYGAGVSTEAFF,TGTGCCAGCAGTTACGGTGCAGGGGTGAGCACTGAAGCTTTCTTT
NA,TRBV7-2,NA,TRBJ2-5,CASSQNIGQTQYF,TGTGCCAGCAGCCAAAATATCGGGCAGACCCAGTACTTC
many,TRBV15,NA,TRBJ2-5,CATSRGSGSQETQYF,TGTGCCACCAGCAGAGGTTCCGGGAGCCAAGAGACCCAGTACTTC
few,TRBV4-1,NA,TRBJ2-5,CASSQVRKGSQETQYF,TGCGCCAGCAGCCAAGTTAGAAAAGGGTCCCAAGAGACCCAGTACTTC
many,TRBV12-3/TRBV12-4,NA,TRBJ1-5,CASSLAKAGPQHF,TGTGCCAGCAGTTTAGCAAAAGCGGGGCCCCAGCATTTT
NA,TRBV6-5,NA,TRBJ1-1,CASSYSEGVSTEAFF,TGTGCCAGCAGTTACTCGGAGGGAGTGAGCACTGAAGCTTTCTTT
NA,TRBV27,NA,TRBJ1-1,CASSLTPANTEAFF,TGTGCCAGCAGTTTAACACCAGCGAACACTGAAGCTTTCTTT
many,TRBV12-3/TRBV12-4,TRBD1,TRBJ1-5,CASSLVGQKDRERRFQPQHF,TGTGCCAGCAGTTTAGTGGGGCAGAAGGACAGGGAACGGAGGTTTCAGCCCCAGCATTTT
few,TRBV15,NA,TRBJ1-2,CATSRDREAGYGYTF,TGTGCCACCAGCAGAGATCGTGAGGCCGGGTATGGCTACACCTTC
many,TRBV28,TRBD2,TRBJ2-7,CASSPGGANLPYEQYF,TGTGCCAGCAGTCCGGGGGGGGCCAACCTCCCCTACGAGCAGTACTTC
many,TRBV20-1,TRBD2,TRBJ2-5,CSARRGGARETQYF,TGCAGTGCTAGACGCGGGGGGGCGAGAGAGACCCAGTACTTC
NA,TRBV11-2,TRBD1,TRBJ2-7,CASSLTGTGTGKTYEQYF,TGTGCCAGCAGCTTGACGGGAACCGGGACAGGGAAAACCTACGAGCAGTACTTC
many,TRBV30,NA,TRBJ1-2,CAWNRDRSANYGYTF,TGTGCCTGGAACCGAGACCGTTCTGCTAACTATGGCTACACCTTC
NA,TRBV15,NA,TRBJ1-1,CATRDQGGTEAFF,TGTGCCACCAGGGACCAAGGGGGCACTGAAGCTTTCTTT
many,TRBV29-1,NA,TRBJ1-1,CSVEEGLLAFF,TGCAGCGTTGAAGAGGGACTGTTGGCTTTCTTT
many,TRBV7-2,TRBD1,TRBJ1-5,CASRVNRGSQPQHF,TGTGCCAGCAGGGTTAACAGGGGCAGTCAGCCCCAGCATTTT
NA,TRBV6-1,NA,TRBJ1-2,CASSVDRGNYGYTF,TGTGCCAGCAGTGTTGACCGGGGGAACTATGGCTACACCTTC
NA,TRBV20-1,NA,TRBJ2-7,CSARGAGRGEQYF,TGCAGTGCTAGGGGGGCAGGGCGAGGGGAGCAGTACTTC
few,TRBV4-1,NA,TRBJ1-2,CASSHPLTGNYGYTF,TGCGCCAGCAGCCACCCCCTGACAGGAAACTATGGCTACACCTTC
many,TRBV28,TRBD1,TRBJ1-5,CASSLFGTGRNQPQHF,TGTGCCAGCAGTTTATTTGGGACAGGGCGCAATCAGCCCCAGCATTTT
NA,TRBV15,TRBD1,TRBJ2-7,CATRTGQPLGEQYF,TGTGCCACTAGGACGGGACAGCCTTTGGGCGAGCAGTACTTC
many,TRBV30,TRBD1,TRBJ1-1,CAWSRQGEDTEAFF,TGTGCCTGGAGCCGACAGGGGGAGGACACTGAAGCTTTCTTT
many,TRBV12-3/TRBV12-4,NA,TRBJ1-1,CASSLWGVENTEAFF,TGTGCCAGCAGTTTATGGGGGGTTGAGAACACTGAAGCTTTCTTT
many,TRBV29-1,NA,TRBJ1-2,CSVGTVYGYTF,TGCAGCGTTGGTACAGTCTATGGCTACACCTTC
many,TRBV6-5,NA,TRBJ2-4,CASSYSGGWDIQYF,TGTGCCAGCAGTTACTCAGGGGGTTGGGACATTCAGTACTTC
many,TRBV6-2/TRBV6-3,NA,TRBJ1-1,CATSRGWRTEAFF,TGTGCCACTTCACGGGGTTGGAGGACTGAAGCTTTCTTT
NA,TRBV19,NA,TRBJ1-5,CASSMRQGIQPQHF,TGTGCCAGTAGTATGCGGCAGGGGATACAGCCCCAGCATTTT
NA,TRBV30,NA,TRBJ1-1,CAWSITGNTEAFF,TGTGCCTGGAGTATCACGGGCAACACTGAAGCTTTCTTT
few,TRBV5-4,TRBD1,TRBJ1-2,CASRDPGQEVYGYTF,TGTGCCAGCAGGGATCCGGGACAGGAGGTCTATGGCTACACCTTC
many,TRBV6-2/TRBV6-3,NA,TRBJ1-5,CASRIGNQPQHF,TGTGCCAGCAGAATTGGCAATCAGCCCCAGCATTTT
few,TRBV20-1,TRBD1,TRBJ1-5,CALGQDSNQPQHF,TGCGCCTTAGGACAGGATAGCAATCAGCCCCAGCATTTT
NA,TRBV5-1,TRBD2,TRBJ2-5,CASSRTAGGETQYF,TGCGCCAGCAGCCGGACAGCGGGAGGAGAGACCCAGTACTTC
many,TRBV2,NA,TRBJ1-6,CASRSDSSDSPLHF,TGTGCCAGCAGATCCGACAGCAGTGATTCACCCCTCCACTTT
NA,TRBV6-1,NA,TRBJ1-5,CASSGQAYSNQPQHF,TGTGCCAGCAGTGGGCAGGCCTATAGCAATCAGCCCCAGCATTTT
NA,TRBV7-6,TRBD1,TRBJ1-6,CASSLRTGANSPLHF,TGTGCCAGCAGCCTCCGGACAGGGGCTAATTCACCCCTCCACTTT
many,TRBV6-1,NA,TRBJ1-5,CASFPGSGNQPQHF,TGTGCCAGCTTTCCCGGGTCAGGGAATCAGCCCCAGCATTTT
NA,TRBV9,NA,TRBJ1-2,CASSAHSFSGDGYTF,TGTGCCAGCAGCGCTCACAGCTTCTCAGGGGATGGCTACACCTTC